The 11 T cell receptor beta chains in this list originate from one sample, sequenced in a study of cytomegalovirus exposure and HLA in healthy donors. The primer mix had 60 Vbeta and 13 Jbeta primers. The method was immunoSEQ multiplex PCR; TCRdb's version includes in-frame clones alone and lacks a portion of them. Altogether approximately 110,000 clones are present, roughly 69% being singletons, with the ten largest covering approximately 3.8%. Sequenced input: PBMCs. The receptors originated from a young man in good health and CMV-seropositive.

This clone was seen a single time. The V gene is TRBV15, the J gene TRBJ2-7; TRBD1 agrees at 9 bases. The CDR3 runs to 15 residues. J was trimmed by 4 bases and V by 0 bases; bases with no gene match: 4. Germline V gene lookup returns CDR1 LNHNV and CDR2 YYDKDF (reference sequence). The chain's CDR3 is CATSRDRGQGYEQYF. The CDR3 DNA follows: TGTGCCACCAGCAGAGATAGGGGACAGGGATACGAGCAGTACTTC.

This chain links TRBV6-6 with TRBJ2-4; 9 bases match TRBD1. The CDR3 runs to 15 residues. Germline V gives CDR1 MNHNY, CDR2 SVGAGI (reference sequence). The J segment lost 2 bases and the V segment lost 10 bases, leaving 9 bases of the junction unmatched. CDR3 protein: CATGQGTGTKNIQYF. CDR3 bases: TGTGCCACCGGCCAGGGGACAGGGACCAAAAACATTCAGTACTTC.

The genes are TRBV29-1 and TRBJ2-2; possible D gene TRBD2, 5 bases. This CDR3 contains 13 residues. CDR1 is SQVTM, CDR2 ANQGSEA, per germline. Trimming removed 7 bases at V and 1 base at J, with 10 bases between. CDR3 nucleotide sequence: TGCAGCGGGAGGACGGAGAACACCGGGGAGCTGTTTTTT. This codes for CSGRTENTGELFF.

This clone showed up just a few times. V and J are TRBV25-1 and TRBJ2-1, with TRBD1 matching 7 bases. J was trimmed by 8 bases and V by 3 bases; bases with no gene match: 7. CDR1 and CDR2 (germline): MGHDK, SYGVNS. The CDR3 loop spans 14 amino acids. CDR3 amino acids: CASSERQGLDEQFF. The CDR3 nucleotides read TGTGCCAGCAGTGAGCGACAGGGATTGGATGAGCAGTTCTTC.

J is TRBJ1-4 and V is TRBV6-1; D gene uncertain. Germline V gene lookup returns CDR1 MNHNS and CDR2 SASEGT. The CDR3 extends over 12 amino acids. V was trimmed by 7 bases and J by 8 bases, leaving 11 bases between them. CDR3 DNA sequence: TGTGCCAGCACCTCCTACTGGGAAAAACTGTTTTTT. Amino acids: CASTSYWEKLFF.

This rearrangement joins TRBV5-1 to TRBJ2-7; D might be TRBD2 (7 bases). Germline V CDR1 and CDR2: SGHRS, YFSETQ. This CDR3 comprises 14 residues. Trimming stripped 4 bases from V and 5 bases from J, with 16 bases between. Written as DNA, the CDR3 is TGCGCCAGCAGCCAACGAGGGGGGGCTGACGAGCAGTACTTC. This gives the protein CASSQRGGADEQYF.

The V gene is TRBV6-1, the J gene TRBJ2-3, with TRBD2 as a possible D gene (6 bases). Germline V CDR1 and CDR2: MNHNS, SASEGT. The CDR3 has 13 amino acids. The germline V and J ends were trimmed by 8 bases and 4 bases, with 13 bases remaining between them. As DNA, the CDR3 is TGTGCCAGCCGGAAGGAGGGTTCAGATACGCAGTATTTT. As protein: CASRKEGSDTQYF.

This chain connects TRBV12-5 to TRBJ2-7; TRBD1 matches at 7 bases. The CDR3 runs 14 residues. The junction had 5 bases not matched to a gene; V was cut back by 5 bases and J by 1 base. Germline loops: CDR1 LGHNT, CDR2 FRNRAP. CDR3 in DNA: TGTGCTAGTGGTACGACAGGGTTGTCCTACGAGCAGTACTTC. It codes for CASGTTGLSYEQYF.

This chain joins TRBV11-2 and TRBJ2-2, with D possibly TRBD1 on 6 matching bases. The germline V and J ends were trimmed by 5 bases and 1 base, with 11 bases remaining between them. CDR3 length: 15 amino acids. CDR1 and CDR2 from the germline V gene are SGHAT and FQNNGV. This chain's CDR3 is CASSILQGNTGELFF. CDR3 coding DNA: TGTGCCAGCAGCATCCTACAGGGGAACACCGGGGAGCTGTTTTTT.

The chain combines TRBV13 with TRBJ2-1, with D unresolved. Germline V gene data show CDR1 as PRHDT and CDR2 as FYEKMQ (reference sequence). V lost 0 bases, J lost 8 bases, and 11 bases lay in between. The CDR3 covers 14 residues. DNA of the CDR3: TGTGCCAGCAGCTTAGGCAGTCTTATCGATGAGCAGTTCTTC. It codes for CASSLGSLIDEQFF.

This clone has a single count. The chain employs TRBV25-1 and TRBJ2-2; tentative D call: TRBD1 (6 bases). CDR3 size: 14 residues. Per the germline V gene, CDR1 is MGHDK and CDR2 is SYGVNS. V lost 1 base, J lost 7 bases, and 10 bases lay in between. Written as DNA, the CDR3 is TGTGCCAGCAGTGAATTGGGCAGGGGCGGGGAGCTGTTTTTT. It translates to CASSELGRGGELFF.